One and the same sample provided the 15 T cell receptor beta chains below, sequenced in a study of cytomegalovirus exposure and HLA in healthy donors. PCR involved 60 Vbeta and 13 Jbeta primers. Assay: immunoSEQ multiplex PCR; the TCRdb copy retains only in-frame clones and omits some. The sample records some 93,000 clones, over 60% being singletons. Specimen: PBMCs. All receptors come from a boy between 10 and 17 years old in good health and CMV-seropositive.

The chain recombines TRBV5-4 with TRBJ2-7, with 12 bases identical to TRBD1. With 4 bases clipped from V and 0 bases from J, the junction kept 2 bases outside the gene matches. Germline loops: CDR1 SGHNT, CDR2 YYREEE (reference sequence). The CDR3 spans 15 residues. CDR3 nucleotide sequence: TGTGCCAGCAGCCCGGGACAGGGGGCCTCCTACGAGCAGTACTTC. Its protein product is CASSPGQGASYEQYF.

DNA for the CDR3: TGTGCCAGCAGCTTAGCTGTTACTAGCGGGATGGATGAGCAGTTCTTC. Its translation: CASSLAVTSGMDEQFF. This chain links TRBV7-2 with TRBJ2-1; 10 nucleotides match TRBD2. The V segment lost 0 bases and the J segment 8 bases; nucleotides outside the gene matches: 7. Per the germline V gene, CDR1 is SGHTA and CDR2 is FQGNSA. This CDR3 comprises 16 residues. Full variable domain (rest looked up from reference TRBV7-2 and TRBJ2-1): GAGVSQSPSNKVTEKGKDVELRCDPISGHTALYWYRQSLGQGLEFLIYFQGNSAPDKSGLPSDRFSAERTGGSVSTLTIQRTQQEDSAVYLCASSLAVTSGMDEQFFGPGTRLTVL.

The chain combines TRBV5-6 with TRBJ2-2, with 10 bases aligning to TRBD2. The V gene's germline CDR1 is SGHDT and CDR2 YYEEEE. With V trimmed by 5 bases and J by 14 bases, 9 bases remained unmatched. This CDR3 region has 13 residues. CDR3 DNA: TGTGCCAGCAGTTGGACTAGCGGAGGAGGACTGTTTTTT. Residues: CASSWTSGGGLFF.

This clone was counted a single time. The genes are TRBV6-5 and TRBJ1-1; 11 bases are a match to TRBD1. CDR1 is MNHEY and CDR2 is SVGAGI in the germline V gene. CDR3 size: 14 residues. The J segment lost 5 bases and the V segment lost 7 bases, leaving 6 bases of the junction unmatched. Here the CDR3 DNA reads TGTGCCAGCATTAAGGGACAGGGGGTGACTGAAGCTTTCTTT. Translated, it gives CASIKGQGVTEAFF.

This sequence joins TRBV5-1 and TRBJ2-3, with 12 bases matching TRBD2. The CDR3 spans 18 residues. CDR1 and CDR2 from the germline V gene are SGHRS and YFSETQ. Trimming took 1 base from V and 3 from J; bases not matched to a gene: 9. The CDR3 DNA follows: TGCGCCAGCAGCTTGATATCTAGCGGGGGGGCCCAGACAGATACGCAGTATTTT. It translates to CASSLISSGGAQTDTQYF.

This sequence joins TRBV27 and TRBJ1-2; D may be TRBD1 (5 bases). V lost 2 bases and J 3 bases, leaving 13 bases between the germline ends. CDR1 and CDR2 from the germline V gene are MNHEY and SMNVEV (reference sequence). This CDR3 region has 15 residues. For the CDR3, the DNA is TGTGCCAGCAGTTTAATGGCAGGGATACACTATGGCTACACCTTC. This codes for CASSLMAGIHYGYTF.

The J gene is TRBJ2-7, the V gene TRBV5-6; perhaps TRBD1 as D (6 bases). V was shortened by 0 bases and J by 1 base, with 11 bases between the two germline ends. The germline V gene has CDR1 SGHDT and CDR2 YYEEEE. This CDR3 contains 15 residues. As DNA, the CDR3 is TGTGCCAGCAGCTTGGGGACAGCTTCTTCCTACGAGCAGTACTTC. Protein: CASSLGTASSYEQYF.

This clone was counted between two and nine times. The gene calls are TRBV19 and TRBJ1-5; 8 bases fit TRBD1. The CDR3 spans 14 residues. Per the germline V gene, CDR1 is LNHDA and CDR2 is SQIVND (reference sequence). The V gene end was trimmed by 5 bases and the J gene end by 2 bases; junction bases not matched to a gene: 2. The CDR3 DNA follows: TGTGCCAGTAGTTCGGGACAGGGCAATCAGCCCCAGCATTTT. This encodes CASSSGQGNQPQHF. Looking up the rest from reference TRBV19 and TRBJ1-5 gives the full variable domain: DGGITQSPKYLFRKEGQNVTLSCEQNLNHDAMYWYRQDPGQGLRLIYYSQIVNDFQKGDIAEGYSVSREKKESFPLTVTSAQKNPTAFYLCASSSGQGNQPQHFGDGTRLSIL.

The rearrangement links TRBV2 to TRBJ2-2; 11 bases fit TRBD2. The CDR3 spans 15 residues. The germline CDR1 and CDR2 sequences are SNHLY and FYNNEI. Trimming took 6 bases from V and 7 from J; bases not matched to a gene: 7. This chain's CDR3 is CASSLAGGPIGELFF. The DNA of the CDR3 is TGTGCCAGCAGCCTAGCGGGAGGCCCCATCGGGGAGCTGTTTTTT.

CDR3: CASSFGGDRSYEQYF. CDR3 in DNA: TGTGCCAGCAGCTTTGGAGGCGACCGCTCCTACGAGCAGTACTTC. V usage is TRBV7-6 and J usage is TRBJ2-7; perhaps TRBD2 as D (5 bases). Germline lookup yields CDR1 SGHVS and CDR2 FNYEAQ. The V end lost 3 bases, the J end lost 0 bases, and 12 bases lay between the germline ends. CDR3 size: 15 residues.

The chain joins TRBV6-5 to TRBJ1-3; a possible D gene is TRBD1 (5 bases). The CDR3 covers 15 residues. V was pared by 10 bases and J by 1 base, with 17 bases between. Germline-derived CDR1 and CDR2 are MNHEY and SVGAGI. The CDR3 nucleotides read TGTGCCACCAGCAGGGATTTCAAGTCTGGAAACACCATATATTTT. This gives the protein CATSRDFKSGNTIYF.

This clone was detected a few times. V and J are TRBV2 and TRBJ1-2; TRBD1 might be the D (5 bases). This CDR3 has 14 residues. V was trimmed by 4 bases and J by 4 bases, leaving 13 bases between them. Per the germline V gene, CDR1 is SNHLY and CDR2 is FYNNEI. This CDR3 is CASSAEGHGYGYTF. The CDR3 bases are TGTGCCAGCAGTGCGGAGGGGCACGGCTATGGCTACACCTTC.

The chain carries TRBV5-1 and TRBJ1-2, with no clear D. The length of the CDR3 is 15 residues. Germline V gene sequence: CDR1 SGHRS, CDR2 YFSETQ. Trimming cost V 0 bases and J 4 bases, with 13 bases left between them. This CDR3 is CASSLAGLAFYGYTF. CDR3 in DNA: TGCGCCAGCAGCTTGGCTGGGTTAGCCTTCTATGGCTACACCTTC. The entire variable domain, with the rest obtained from reference TRBV5-1 and TRBJ1-2, is as follows: KAGVTQTPRYLIKTRGQQVTLSCSPISGHRSVSWYQQTPGQGLQFLFEYFSETQRNKGNFPGRFSGRQFSNSRSEMNVSTLELGDSALYLCASSLAGLAFYGYTFGSGTRLTVV.

This chain joins TRBV10-3 and TRBJ1-1, with 11 bases aligning to TRBD1. Trimming removed 2 bases from V and 6 bases from J; junction bases left unmatched: 11. There are 17 residues in the CDR3. Germline-derived CDR1 and CDR2 are ENHRY and SYGVKD. The chain's CDR3 is CAISEPRTGTGGSEAFF. The CDR3 coding sequence is TGTGCCATCAGTGAGCCGCGAACCGGGACAGGGGGGTCTGAAGCTTTCTTT.

The rearrangement joins TRBV21-1 to TRBJ1-5; no check of the table's D call, TRBD1, against the DNA was made. TRBV21-1 is an annotated pseudogene. CDR3 length: 15 residues. The CDR3 is CASSKERDSYQPQHF. In DNA, the CDR3 is TGTGCCAGCAGCAAAGAAAGGGACAGCTATCAGCCCCAGCATTTT.